This T cell receptor beta chain was profiled in a study of blood T cell repertoires in COVID-19. Study information: Both acute and convalescent COVID-19 samples were obtained from the United States, Italy and Spain.

Germline values: CDR1 LNHDA, CDR2 SQIVND (reference sequence). V dropped 2 bases and J dropped 6 bases, with 9 bases sitting between them. The CDR3 runs 13 residues. Generated by immunoSEQ multiplex PCR, the TCRdb table keeps only in-frame clones and is missing some. Of 130,000 or so clones in the sample, roughly 84% were seen once. Grouping used clinical history reported by participants in a survey and questionnaire. For recovered donors of Cohort 3, there were two negative PCRs, clearance, or symptom resolution. The source of this sequence is a woman in her thirties who had recovered from COVID-19. The gene calls are TRBV19 and TRBJ2-3; D is uncertain. Material: PBMCs or T cells enriched from blood (not recorded which). The CDR3 spells CASSISGRDTQYF. CDR3 DNA sequence: TGTGCCAGTAGTATATCGGGTCGGGATACGCAGTATTTT.